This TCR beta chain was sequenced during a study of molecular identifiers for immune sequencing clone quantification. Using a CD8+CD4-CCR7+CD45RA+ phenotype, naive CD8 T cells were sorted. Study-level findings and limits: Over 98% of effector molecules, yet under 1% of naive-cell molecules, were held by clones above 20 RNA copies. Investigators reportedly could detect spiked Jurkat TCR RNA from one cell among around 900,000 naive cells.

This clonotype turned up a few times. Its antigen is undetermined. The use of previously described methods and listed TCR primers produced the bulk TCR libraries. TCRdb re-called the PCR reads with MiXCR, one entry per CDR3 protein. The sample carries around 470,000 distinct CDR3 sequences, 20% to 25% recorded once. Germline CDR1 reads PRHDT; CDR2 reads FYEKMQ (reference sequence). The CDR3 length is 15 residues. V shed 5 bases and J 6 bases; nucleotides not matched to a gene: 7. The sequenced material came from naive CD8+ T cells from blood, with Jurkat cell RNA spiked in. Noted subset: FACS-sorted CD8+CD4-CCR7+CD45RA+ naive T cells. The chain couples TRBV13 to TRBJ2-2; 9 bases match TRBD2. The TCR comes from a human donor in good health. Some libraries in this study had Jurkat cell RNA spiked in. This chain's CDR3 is CASSPSGGIAGELFF. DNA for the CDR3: TGTGCCAGCAGCCCCAGCGGGGGGATCGCCGGGGAGCTGTTTTTT.